The 22 T cell receptor beta chains presented below share a single source sample, sequenced in a study of shared clonotypes between healthy human individuals. Produced via immunoSEQ multiplex PCR; TCRdb's table is partial and in-frame only. The data hold around 200,000 clones, with approximately 61% observed a single time. Sequencing used memory CD4+ T cells sorted from blood. The subset was: CD45RA-negative fraction. These receptors all stem from a man aged 25-45 years in good health.

This clone was picked up one time. The same CDR3 is also encoded by other DNA sequences in this sample. The chain recombines TRBV11-3 with TRBJ2-1; TRBD1 might be the D (6 bases). V lost 3 bases and J 7 bases, leaving 7 bases between the germline ends. Germline loops: CDR1 SGHNT, CDR2 YENEEA. The CDR3 has 12 amino acids. CDR3 residues: CASSLDSNEQFF. CDR3 sequence (DNA): TGTGCCAGCAGCTTGGACAGTAATGAGCAGTTCTTC.

This chain uses TRBV28 with TRBJ1-2, with a weak D call TRBD1 (6 bases). The CDR3 has 15 residues. Germline V CDR1 and CDR2: MDHEN, SYDVKM. The V and J ends lost 1 base and 2 bases respectively, with 11 bases between them. CDR3 bases: TGTGCCAGCAGTTTATCAGGGGTCAAAAACTATGGCTACACCTTC. Translating it yields CASSLSGVKNYGYTF.

There are a few counts of this clone. The chain carries TRBV5-1 and TRBJ1-3; TRBD1 might be the D (6 bases). Germline V lookup: CDR1 SGHRS, CDR2 YFSETQ. V lost 2 bases and J lost 0, with 18 bases in between. The CDR3 has 18 amino acids. The CDR3 here is CASSFLGRQGSSGNTIYF. The CDR3 DNA follows: TGCGCCAGCAGCTTTTTAGGCCGCCAGGGGTCCTCTGGAAACACCATATATTTT.

In its sample, this clone was seen a few times. This chain joins TRBV5-5 and TRBJ1-2; D remains ambiguous. The CDR3 spans 13 residues. Trimming took 3 bases from V and 3 from J, leaving 9 bases between them. CDR1 SGHKS and CDR2 YYEKEE come from the germline V gene (reference sequence). The CDR3 region is CASSSDGHYGYTF. The CDR3 DNA is TGTGCCAGCAGCTCCGACGGCCACTATGGCTACACCTTC.

The chain combines TRBV6-5 with TRBJ2-2; no clear D. Germline values: CDR1 MNHEY, CDR2 SVGAGI. The CDR3 runs to 12 residues. Trimming took off 5 bases at V and 6 bases at J, with 7 bases between the two ends. CDR3 in DNA: TGTGCCAGCAGTACTACTCCCGGGGAGCTGTTTTTT. Protein product: CASSTTPGELFF.

The chain is built from TRBV5-1 and TRBJ2-5, with 8 bases fitting TRBD2. Looked up from germline, CDR1 is SGHRS and CDR2 is YFSETQ. J was trimmed by 3 bases and V by 0 bases; bases with no gene match: 7. This CDR3 is 16 amino acids long. The CDR3 nucleotides read TGCGCCAGCAGCTTGGCCTCCGGGACTAGGAAAGAGACCCAGTACTTC. It is translated as CASSLASGTRKETQYF.

This chain connects TRBV6-1 to TRBJ2-2; D gene unclear. There are 14 residues in the CDR3. Germline assignment: CDR1 MNHNS and CDR2 SASEGT. This chain's CDR3 is CATRWVGNTGELFF. CDR3 DNA: TGTGCGACACGTTGGGTAGGGAACACCGGGGAGCTGTTTTTT.

This clone was found once. The chain joins TRBV7-1 to TRBJ1-2; 8 bases fit TRBD1. TRBV7-1 is designated an ORF whose function remains uncertain. The CDR3 spans 14 residues. V was clipped by 7 bases and J by 3 bases; unmatched bases: 7. CDR3 in amino acids: CASNPVTGDYGYTF. Written as DNA, the CDR3 is TGTGCCAGCAACCCAGTGACAGGGGACTATGGCTACACCTTC.

The chain is built from TRBV7-3 and TRBJ2-3; D is unresolved. V was shortened by 0 bases and J by 4 bases, with 20 bases between the two germline ends. The CDR3 is 18 residues long. Germline V gene data show CDR1 as SGHTA and CDR2 as FQGTGA. CDR3 amino acids: CASSLTPPDLQAADTQYF. The CDR3 DNA follows: TGTGCCAGCAGCTTAACCCCTCCGGATCTTCAAGCAGCAGATACGCAGTATTTT.

This chain uses TRBV7-9 with TRBJ2-3; tentative D call: TRBD2 (6 bases). The V gene's germline CDR1 is SEHNR and CDR2 FQNEAQ (reference sequence). This CDR3 spans 18 amino acids. V was pared by 4 bases and J by 2 bases, with 22 bases between. The CDR3 DNA follows: TGTGCCAGCAGCTCGAGCAGGTTCGCTAGCGAGGCCACAGATACGCAGTATTTT. Translated: CASSSSRFASEATDTQYF.

For this clone: Germline is not matched at one junction end, which may reflect a read error. The chain links TRBV2 to TRBJ2-7, with D unclear. CDR1 SNHLY and CDR2 FYNNEI come from the germline V gene. The CDR3 loop spans 17 amino acids. In nucleotides, the CDR3 is TGTGCCAGCAGAGAAGCCGGCCGGACCTCTCCCACCTACGAGCAGTACTTC. Translating gives CASREAGRTSPTYEQYF.

The V gene is TRBV6-5, the J gene TRBJ2-7, with TRBD1 as a possible D gene (5 bases). V gave up 6 bases and J gave up 3 bases, with 12 bases separating them. Germline V CDR1 and CDR2: MNHEY, SVGAGI. The CDR3 is 13 amino acids. The CDR3 reads CASSRTLGYEQYF. DNA of the CDR3: TGTGCCAGCAGCCGGACATTGGGCTACGAGCAGTACTTC.

The chain couples TRBV7-9 to TRBJ2-2, with D possibly called TRBD1 or TRBD2 (5 bases each). This CDR3 spans 16 amino acids. The V and J ends lost 1 base and 4 bases respectively, with 13 bases between them. Germline assignment: CDR1 SEHNR and CDR2 FQNEAQ (reference sequence). CDR3: CASSLEVRGPTGELFF. In DNA form, the CDR3 reads TGTGCCAGCAGCTTAGAGGTTAGGGGACCCACCGGGGAGCTGTTTTTT.

Notes on this clone: Compared with germline, one end of the junction differs, possibly owing to a read error. The sample has other DNA sequences that encode this CDR3 too. The chain combines TRBV7-7 with TRBJ2-1, with D maybe TRBD1 (5 bases). The germline V gene has CDR1 SSHAT and CDR2 FNYEAQ (reference sequence). CDR3 length equals 15 residues. The CDR3 protein is CASSLGQGSYNEQFF. CDR3 DNA sequence: TGTGCTAGCAGCTTAGGTCAGGGATCGTACAATGAGCAGTTCTTC.

The chain is built from TRBV27 and TRBJ2-3, with a weak D call TRBD1 (5 bases). Trimming stripped 2 bases from V and 6 bases from J, with 21 bases between. Germline CDR1 reads MNHEY; CDR2 reads SMNVEV (reference sequence). The CDR3 totals 17 residues. The CDR3: CASSLVVVGRRPDTQYF. DNA of the CDR3: TGTGCCAGCAGTTTAGTCGTGGTGGGGCGCCGGCCGGATACGCAGTATTTT.

V gene TRBV10-3 combines with J gene TRBJ1-4; D is undetermined. The V end lost 6 bases, the J end lost 7 bases, and 12 bases lay between the germline ends. CDR3 length equals 13 residues. Germline CDR1 is ENHRY and CDR2 is SYGVKD. The CDR3 here is CAIRGRSSEKLFF. In nucleotides, the CDR3 is TGTGCCATCAGAGGCCGTTCCAGTGAAAAACTGTTTTTT.

The chain recombines TRBV5-5 with TRBJ2-1; D may be TRBD2 (5 bases). CDR1 SGHKS and CDR2 YYEKEE come from the germline V gene (reference sequence). Trimming cost V 0 bases and J 6 bases, with 13 bases left between them. The CDR3 loop spans 15 amino acids. The CDR3 DNA is TGTGCCAGCAGCTTGGTCCTAGCCCGGCCCAATGAGCAGTTCTTC. Amino acids: CASSLVLARPNEQFF.

This clone was detected only a few times. The V call is TRBV7-2, the J call TRBJ2-3, with no clear D. The ends were cut back, 4 bases at V and 4 bases at J, with 15 bases in the middle. Germline V lookup: CDR1 SGHTA, CDR2 FQGNSA. The CDR3 contains 15 residues. As DNA, the CDR3 is TGTGCCAGCAGCTCGCCCAAAGTCTCCCCAGATACGCAGTATTTT. Amino acid sequence: CASSSPKVSPDTQYF.

This sequence joins TRBV7-2 and TRBJ2-7, with 9 bases aligning to TRBD2. There are 15 residues in the CDR3. Trimming removed 0 bases from V and 4 bases from J; junction bases left unmatched: 4. Germline values: CDR1 SGHTA, CDR2 FQGNSA. CDR3 in amino acids: CASSLAAGGRYEQYF. CDR3 coding DNA: TGTGCCAGCAGCTTAGCGGCGGGAGGGAGGTACGAGCAGTACTTC.

This clone appeared once. V usage is TRBV5-4 and J usage is TRBJ2-3; the D call may be TRBD1 or TRBD2 (7 bases each). Germline CDR1 SGHNT, CDR2 YYREEE (reference sequence). This CDR3 region has 14 residues. The ends were cut back, 7 bases at V and 4 bases at J, with 16 bases in the middle. In DNA form, the CDR3 reads TGTGCCAGCGCGTTTGGGAGGGGGCCAGATACGCAGTATTTT. This encodes CASAFGRGPDTQYF.

This clone appeared once. The chain carries TRBV21-1 and TRBJ1-2; no DNA check was done on the table's D call, TRBD1. TRBV21-1 is recorded as a pseudogene. The CDR3 has 13 residues. CDR3 loop: CASSEQENYGYTF. DNA for the CDR3: TGTGCCAGCAGCGAACAGGAGAACTATGGCTACACCTTC.

V is TRBV11-2 and J is TRBJ2-1, with 10 bases that match TRBD1. CDR1 is SGHAT, CDR2 FQNNGV, per germline. The junction had 16 bases not matched to a gene; V was cut back by 5 bases and J by 12 bases. This CDR3 is built from 16 residues. CDR3: CASSQQLGTGALGQFF. The CDR3 DNA sequence: TGTGCCAGCAGCCAGCAGTTGGGGACAGGGGCCCTGGGGCAGTTCTTC.